This T cell receptor (beta chain) was sequenced for a study of early T cells in non-severe SARS-CoV-2 infection. One entry per CDR3 protein, called by TCRdb with MiXCR from the 5' RACE reads. The data hold about 46,000 distinct CDR3 sequences, with around a tenth observed a single time. This clonotype has just a few counts. Sequenced here: whole blood, sampled at baseline. The receptor was isolated from an adult who was a healthcare worker with PCR-confirmed SARS-CoV-2 infection or an uninfected control (not recorded which).

CDR3 DNA sequence: TGTGCCAGCAGCACCAGACTAGCGGGAATTTACAATGAGCAGTTCTTC. Translating it yields CASSTRLAGIYNEQFF. The chain links TRBV5-6 to TRBJ2-1; 11 bases are shared with TRBD2. This CDR3 comprises 16 residues. Germline CDR1 reads SGHDT; CDR2 reads YYEEEE. J lost 4 bases, V lost 4 bases, and 7 bases had no gene match.